These 27 T cell receptor beta chains share one sample of origin, sequenced in a study of cytomegalovirus exposure and HLA in healthy donors. 13 Jbeta primers and 60 Vbeta primers were used for the PCR. Libraries were prepared by immunoSEQ multiplex PCR; TCRdb keeps only in-frame clonotypes and omits some of them. Of approximately 150,000 clones listed, 75% to 80% are singletons. Sequencing input: PBMCs. The receptor source for this set is a woman aged 25 to 45 in good health and CMV-seronegative.

V gene TRBV5-4 combines with J gene TRBJ2-3; 10 nucleotides line up with TRBD2. CDR1 is SGHNT and CDR2 is YYREEE in the germline V gene (reference sequence). The CDR3 sequence is 16 residues long. Losses at the gene ends were 3 bases for V and 4 bases for J; bases not matched to a gene: 8. This CDR3 reads CASSWGRSGGADTQYF. Here the CDR3 DNA reads TGTGCCAGCAGCTGGGGCCGGAGCGGGGGGGCAGATACGCAGTATTTT.

This rearrangement joins TRBV11-2 to TRBJ2-3; no definite D call. V lost 5 bases to trimming and J lost 6 bases, with 9 bases between them. Per germline, CDR1 SGHAT and CDR2 FQNNGV. CDR3 length: 12 residues. As DNA, the CDR3 is TGTGCCAGCAGCCCCACCCAGGATACGCAGTATTTT. Encoded protein: CASSPTQDTQYF. Full variable domain (rest looked up from reference TRBV11-2 and TRBJ2-3): EAGVAQSPRYKIIEKRQSVAFWCNPISGHATLYWYQQILGQGPKLLIQFQNNGVVDDSQLPKDRFSAERLKGVDSTLKIQPAKLEDSAVYLCASSPTQDTQYFGPGTRLTVL.

V usage is TRBV6-6 and J usage is TRBJ1-5, with a possible D match to TRBD1 (5 bases). The CDR3 spans 14 residues. Trimming pared 7 bases from V and 0 bases from J, leaving 10 bases between. Germline CDR1 MNHNY, CDR2 SVGAGI (reference sequence). The CDR3 spells CASKRQNSNQPQHF. CDR3 coding DNA: TGTGCCAGCAAACGACAGAATAGCAATCAGCCCCAGCATTTT.

The V gene is TRBV4-3, the J gene TRBJ2-1; D possibly corresponds to TRBD2 (7 bases). The germline V and J ends were trimmed by 0 bases and 8 bases, with 17 bases remaining between them. From germline, CDR1 is LGHNA and CDR2 YSLEER. This CDR3 is 16 amino acids long. The CDR3 bases are TGCGCCAGCAGCCAAGATGGGGAGGGGGGAAGCGATGAGCAGTTCTTC. As protein: CASSQDGEGGSDEQFF.

The V gene is TRBV29-1, the J gene TRBJ1-1, with a tentative D call TRBD1 (5 bases). The V gene's germline CDR1 is SQVTM and CDR2 ANQGSEA. Trimming shortened V by 3 bases and J by 7 bases, and 12 bases separated the two germline ends. The CDR3 is made up of 12 amino acids. The CDR3 reads CSVDVMGGEAFF. As DNA, the CDR3 is TGCAGCGTTGACGTCATGGGGGGTGAAGCTTTCTTT.

This chain connects TRBV9 to TRBJ2-7; 9 nucleotides align to TRBD1. V lost 0 bases and J lost 5; bases outside the gene matches: 6. Germline CDR1 reads SGDLS; CDR2 reads YYNGEE. This CDR3 spans 15 amino acids. The CDR3 loop is CASSVGTGVGDEQYF. As DNA, the CDR3 is TGTGCCAGCAGCGTAGGGACAGGGGTGGGTGACGAGCAGTACTTC.

The J gene is TRBJ2-7, the V gene TRBV5-1; maybe TRBD1 (5 bases). Germline-derived CDR1 and CDR2 are SGHRS and YFSETQ. This CDR3 comprises 13 residues. Trimming took off 4 bases at V and 2 bases at J, with 10 bases between the two ends. DNA of the CDR3: TGCGCCAGCAGCGCCTTAGGGGCCTACGAGCAGTACTTC. This encodes CASSALGAYEQYF.

This clone was counted a few times. This chain links TRBV28 with TRBJ1-1, with 7 bases that match TRBD1. The length of the CDR3 is 14 residues. The ends lost 3 bases at V and 0 bases at J; junction bases unmatched: 1. CDR1 MDHEN and CDR2 SYDVKM come from the germline V gene. CDR3 DNA sequence: TGTGCCAGCAGTTTCACAGGGGTGAACACTGAAGCTTTCTTT. Its translation is CASSFTGVNTEAFF.

The chain is built from TRBV5-1 and TRBJ2-3; tentative D call: TRBD1 (5 bases). The CDR3 spans 13 residues. Germline V gene data show CDR1 as SGHRS and CDR2 as YFSETQ. V shed 3 bases and J shed 3 bases, with 8 bases lying between them. The CDR3 is CASSYRQTDTQYF. The DNA of the CDR3 is TGCGCCAGCAGCTACCGACAGACAGATACGCAGTATTTT.

The chain has TRBV6-5 and TRBJ2-1; 9 nucleotides line up with TRBD1. This CDR3 has 15 residues. Germline V gene sequence: CDR1 MNHEY, CDR2 SVGAGI. The J segment lost 1 base and the V segment lost 5 bases, leaving 3 bases of the junction unmatched. The CDR3: CASSRGTGSYNEQFF. CDR3 nucleotide sequence: TGTGCCAGCAGTCGCGGGACAGGGTCCTACAATGAGCAGTTCTTC.

This chain uses TRBV27 with TRBJ1-2; 10 bases fit TRBD1. This CDR3 is 16 amino acids long. With 1 base clipped from V and 8 bases from J, the junction kept 10 bases outside the gene matches. In germline, CDR1 is MNHEY, CDR2 SMNVEV (reference sequence). The chain's CDR3 is CASSLWGKGQGGGYTF. The CDR3 region has the DNA TGTGCCAGCAGTTTATGGGGAAAAGGACAGGGGGGCGGCTACACCTTC.

This chain connects TRBV11-2 to TRBJ2-7, with a possible D match to TRBD1 (6 bases). This CDR3 is 12 amino acids long. The V end was cut by 6 bases, the J end by 6 bases, with 12 bases between. The V gene's germline CDR1 is SGHAT and CDR2 FQNNGV. CDR3 residues: CASRITGSEQYF. The CDR3 DNA sequence: TGTGCCAGCAGAATAACAGGGAGCGAGCAGTACTTC.

The rearrangement joins TRBV12-2 to TRBJ2-2; the table assigns TRBD2, which was not confirmed against the DNA. TRBV12-2 corresponds to a pseudogene. The CDR3 is 13 residues long. The CDR3 DNA reads TGTGCAATCCCCGGGAGAAGAACCGGGGAGCTGTTTTTT. Its translation is CAIPGRRTGELFF.

The gene calls are TRBV2 and TRBJ1-4; TRBD1 matches at 7 bases. Unmatched junction bases numbered 4, after V lost 10 bases and J lost 2 bases. Germline V gene sequence: CDR1 SNHLY, CDR2 FYNNEI. The CDR3 length is 13 residues. Written as DNA, the CDR3 is TGTGCCACCAGACAGGGTACTAATGAAAAACTGTTTTTT. Its protein product is CATRQGTNEKLFF.

This clone turned up a few times. The V gene is TRBV30, the J gene TRBJ2-1; weak D call: TRBD2 (6 bases). V was trimmed by 0 bases and J by 0 bases, leaving 12 bases between them. This CDR3 contains 16 residues. From germline, CDR1 is GTSNPN and CDR2 SVGIG (reference sequence). CDR3 nucleotide sequence: TGTGCCTGGAGTGTAAGGGCGGGGAGCTCCTACAATGAGCAGTTCTTC. Translating it yields CAWSVRAGSSYNEQFF.

The chain couples TRBV12-2 to TRBJ2-2; TRBD2, the table's D call, was not compared with the DNA. TRBV12-2 is a pseudogene segment. The length of the CDR3 is 17 residues. The CDR3 DNA sequence: TGTGCAAGTCGCTTAGGTCTCCGGGACTTAAACACCGGGGAGCTGTTTTTT. Encoded protein: CASRLGLRDLNTGELFF.

This chain joins TRBV6-1 and TRBJ1-4; D is undetermined. Germline V gene sequence: CDR1 MNHNS, CDR2 SASEGT. With 4 bases removed from V and 11 bases from J, the gap between germline ends came to 20 bases. The CDR3 contains 15 residues. Here the CDR3 DNA reads TGTGCCAGCAGTGCCCCCGGGAAGGTGTTGGGTAAACTGTTTTTT. Translated, it gives CASSAPGKVLGKLFF.

This chain uses TRBV9 with TRBJ2-3; 10 bases line up with TRBD2. This CDR3 has 16 residues. The J segment lost 0 bases and the V segment lost 3 bases, leaving 4 bases of the junction unmatched. In germline, CDR1 is SGDLS, CDR2 YYNGEE. CDR3 in amino acids: CASSETAGGSTDTQYF. The CDR3, as DNA: TGTGCCAGCAGCGAGACAGCGGGGGGGAGCACAGATACGCAGTATTTT.

The V gene is TRBV6-1, the J gene TRBJ1-2, with D unclear. CDR1 MNHNS and CDR2 SASEGT come from the germline V gene. Trimming cost V 8 bases and J 4 bases, with 17 bases left between them. The CDR3 is 14 amino acids. As DNA, the CDR3 is TGTGCCAGCCGTCCGATAGTCTCCCGCTATGGCTACACCTTC. Its translation: CASRPIVSRYGYTF.

J is TRBJ2-2 and V is TRBV5-1; D is perhaps TRBD1 (5 bases). Germline V gene sequence: CDR1 SGHRS, CDR2 YFSETQ. Trimming removed 3 bases at V and 3 bases at J, with 12 bases between. The CDR3 is made up of 15 amino acids. The DNA for the CDR3 is TGCGCCAGCAGCTCGCAGGGAAGGGACACCGGGGAGCTGTTTTTT. The encoded protein is CASSSQGRDTGELFF.

The V gene is TRBV25-1, the J gene TRBJ1-5; no clear D gene. This CDR3 contains 13 residues. Germline lookup yields CDR1 MGHDK and CDR2 SYGVNS. V was pared by 4 bases and J by 5 bases, with 9 bases between. For the CDR3, the DNA is TGTGCCAGCAGTGCCTTTTTAGATCAGCCCCAGCATTTT. Amino acids: CASSAFLDQPQHF.

CDR3 amino acids: CASSLLQGIAPHTDTQYF. The CDR3, as DNA: TGTGCCAGCAGCTTACTACAGGGAATTGCACCCCACACAGATACGCAGTATTTT. The chain carries TRBV11-3 and TRBJ2-3; the D gene is possibly TRBD1 (6 bases). V lost 2 bases and J lost 2, with 20 bases in between. This CDR3 has 18 amino acids. The germline gives CDR1 SGHNT, CDR2 YENEEA.

The chain joins TRBV4-2 to TRBJ1-4; TRBD1 might be the D (6 bases). The CDR3 is 15 residues long. Trimming pared 10 bases from V and 7 bases from J, leaving 22 bases between. Germline CDR1 LGHNA, CDR2 YNFKEQ. DNA of the CDR3: TGTGCCACACGTCAATTGGGGGGGCGAGGTGAAAAACTGTTTTTT. Residues: CATRQLGGRGEKLFF.

This clone was detected only once. This chain joins TRBV14 and TRBJ2-7; 7 bases match TRBD1. Germline V gene lookup returns CDR1 SGHDN and CDR2 FVKESK. The CDR3 length is 14 residues. Trimming removed 0 bases from V and 1 base from J; junction bases left unmatched: 0. The chain's CDR3 is CASSQETGSYEQYF. CDR3 nucleotides: TGTGCCAGCAGCCAAGAGACAGGGTCCTACGAGCAGTACTTC. Together with reference TRBV14 and TRBJ2-7, the CDR3 gives the full variable domain: EAGVTQFPSHSVIEKGQTVTLRCDPISGHDNLYWYRRVMGKEIKFLLHFVKESKQDESGMPNNRFLAERTGGTYSTLKVQPAELEDSGVYFCASSQETGSYEQYFGPGTRLTVT.

CDR3 coding DNA: TGCAGCGGAGGGGAGGTAAATAATTCACCCCTCCACTTT. Translated: CSGGEVNNSPLHF. This chain uses TRBV29-1 with TRBJ1-6; TRBD1 is a possible D gene (5 bases). The CDR3 runs 13 residues. The germline CDR1 and CDR2 sequences are SQVTM and ANQGSEA. V lost 7 bases, J lost 5 bases, and 12 bases lay in between.

Written as DNA, the CDR3 is TGTGCCAGCAGTTACTCGACGGAGGGTTTTTCACCCCTCCACTTT. It specifies CASSYSTEGFSPLHF. The genes are TRBV6-5 and TRBJ1-6, with no clear D. Looked up from germline, CDR1 is MNHEY and CDR2 is SVGAGI. V shed 0 bases and J shed 9 bases, with 12 bases lying between them. This CDR3 is built from 15 residues.

This clone was observed once. The rearrangement uses TRBV29-1 and TRBJ1-1; no reliable D call. The V gene lost 1 base and the J gene lost 8 bases, with 14 bases spanning the gap. The CDR3 is made up of 13 amino acids. CDR1 is SQVTM, CDR2 ANQGSEA, per germline. Written as DNA, the CDR3 is TGCAGCGTTGAAGTCCTCGCCCAGCGGGAAGCTTTCTTT. Residues: CSVEVLAQREAFF.